The 17 T cell receptor beta chains given below trace back to one sample, sequenced in a study of T-cell reconstitution after alpha-beta-depleted transplantation in children. TCRbeta library construction was performed incorporating unique molecular identifiers. TCRdb processed the PCR reads anew with MiXCR; each CDR3 protein has one entry. Of 700,000 to 850,000 distinct CDR3 sequences in the sample, roughly 16% were seen once. Specimen: PBMCs, mostly from graft donor cells, collected 360 days after TCRalphabeta/CD19-depleted stem cell transplant. The receptors shown here come from a male patient younger than 18 who had a stem cell transplant for acute lymphoblastic leukemia, so the T cells may come from the graft donor.

This sequence joins TRBV5-1 and TRBJ2-1; D uncertain. This CDR3 has 16 residues. The germline V gene encodes CDR1 SGHRS and CDR2 YFSETQ. V lost 5 bases to trimming and J lost 0 bases, with 15 bases between them. CDR3 loop: CASSTRIISSYNEQFF. The CDR3, as DNA: TGCGCCAGCAGTACACGGATAATAAGCTCCTACAATGAGCAGTTCTTC.

The V gene is TRBV7-6, the J gene TRBJ2-4; D is perhaps TRBD1 or TRBD2 (5 bases each). This CDR3 region has 16 residues. The V end lost 4 bases, the J end lost 2 bases, and 15 bases lay between the germline ends. The V gene's germline CDR1 is SGHVS and CDR2 FNYEAQ. CDR3: CASSSSPLGPKNIQYF. In DNA, the CDR3 is TGTGCCAGCAGCTCTTCACCGCTGGGACCCAAAAACATTCAGTACTTC.

This clonotype was counted a few times. The J gene is TRBJ2-2, the V gene TRBV4-1, with 13 positions matching TRBD2. The CDR3 spans 17 residues. The germline V gene has CDR1 MGHRA and CDR2 YSYEKL. Trimming took 6 bases from V and 4 from J; bases not matched to a gene: 8. The CDR3 spells CASRLGLAGSPTGELFF. CDR3 coding DNA: TGCGCCAGCAGACTGGGACTAGCGGGATCGCCCACCGGGGAGCTGTTTTTT.

The CDR3 sequence is CASIPSGRGQNEQFF. CDR3 nucleotide sequence: TGTGCCAGCATTCCTAGCGGGAGGGGTCAGAATGAGCAGTTCTTC. The chain couples TRBV12-3 or TRBV12-4 to TRBJ2-1; 12 bases are a match to TRBD2. J lost 7 bases, V lost 7 bases, and 8 bases had no gene match. This CDR3 has 15 residues.

This clonotype came up many times. The genes are TRBV5-1 and TRBJ1-1; maybe TRBD1 (5 bases). The CDR3 has 13 residues. Germline V gene lookup returns CDR1 SGHRS and CDR2 YFSETQ. Between the trimmed V and J ends, which lost 4 bases and 2 bases, there was a span of 9 bases. The CDR3 is CASSEGPNTEAFF. CDR3 in DNA: TGCGCCAGCAGCGAGGGGCCTAACACTGAAGCTTTCTTT.

This clonotype was picked up a small number of times. The genes are TRBV7-2 and TRBJ2-1, with a tentative D call TRBD2 (6 bases). V lost 1 base, J lost 8 bases, and 15 bases lay in between. Germline lookup yields CDR1 SGHTA and CDR2 FQGNSA. This CDR3 contains 15 residues. The CDR3 protein is CASSLVEGGWDEQFF. The CDR3 region has the DNA TGTGCCAGCAGCTTAGTTGAGGGAGGATGGGATGAGCAGTTCTTC.

This clonotype was picked up a small number of times. The chain employs TRBV5-1 and TRBJ2-3; no clear D gene. The CDR3 runs to 11 residues. V lost 5 bases, J lost 6 bases, and 7 bases lay in between. Germline V gene sequence: CDR1 SGHRS, CDR2 YFSETQ. The CDR3 nucleotides read TGCGCCAGCAGACCATGGGATACGCAGTATTTT. It codes for CASRPWDTQYF.

This clonotype was detected only a few times. V is TRBV2 and J is TRBJ2-7, with D possibly TRBD1 on 5 matching bases. V shed 0 bases and J shed 6 bases, with 15 bases lying between them. This CDR3 comprises 15 residues. Looked up from germline, CDR1 is SNHLY and CDR2 is FYNNEI. In DNA, the CDR3 is TGTGCCAGCAGTGAAGCCCCGTGGCAGGGCGTCGAGCAGTACTTC. It encodes CASSEAPWQGVEQYF.

V and J are TRBV7-3 and TRBJ2-7, with TRBD2 as a possible D gene (6 bases). V lost 1 base and J lost 0, with 13 bases in between. Germline loops: CDR1 SGHTA, CDR2 FQGTGA. The CDR3 consists of 16 residues. CDR3 DNA: TGTGCCAGCAGCTTAAGCGGGACGATGAGCTCCTACGAGCAGTACTTC. Translated, it gives CASSLSGTMSSYEQYF. The whole variable domain, filled in from reference TRBV7-3 and TRBJ2-7, reads GAGVSQTPSNKVTEKGKYVELRCDPISGHTALYWYRQSLGQGPEFLIYFQGTGAADDSGLPNDRFFAVRPEGSVSTLKIQRTERGDSAVYLCASSLSGTMSSYEQYFGPGTRLTVT.

This clonotype was counted only a few times. V is TRBV12-3 or TRBV12-4 and J is TRBJ2-1; 8 bases line up with TRBD2. Unmatched junction bases numbered 27, after V lost 5 bases and J lost 0 bases. There are 23 residues in the CDR3. CDR3 sequence reads: CASSLDSPGLVGGSKSSYNEQFF. The CDR3 bases are TGTGCCAGCAGTCTAGATAGCCCGGGACTAGTGGGGGGCTCTAAAAGCTCCTACAATGAGCAGTTCTTC.

This chain links TRBV4-1 with TRBJ2-1; TRBD1 matches at 8 bases. Unmatched junction bases numbered 11, after V lost 4 bases and J lost 12 bases. The CDR3 is made up of 14 amino acids. From germline, CDR1 is MGHRA and CDR2 YSYEKL. The DNA of the CDR3 is TGCGCCAGCAGCCGACTTCCGAGGACAGGGAGGCAGTTCTTC. Amino acid sequence: CASSRLPRTGRQFF.

This clonotype has more than one count but fewer than ten. The V call is TRBV25-1, the J call TRBJ2-2; D ambiguous. The CDR3 consists of 14 residues. CDR1 and CDR2 (germline): MGHDK, SYGVNS. Trimming pared 4 bases from V and 6 bases from J, leaving 12 bases between. CDR3 coding DNA: TGTGCCAGCAGTGGTCGTCCGATGTCCGGGGAGCTGTTTTTT. Protein: CASSGRPMSGELFF. The entire variable domain, with the rest obtained from reference TRBV25-1 and TRBJ2-2, is as follows: EADIYQTPRYLVIGTGKKITLECSQTMGHDKMYWYQQDPGMELHLIHYSYGVNSTEKGDLSSESTVSRIRTEHFPLTLESARPSHTSQYLCASSGRPMSGELFFGEGSRLTVL.

J is TRBJ2-7 and V is TRBV5-1; the match to TRBD1 covers 7 bases. This CDR3 spans 14 amino acids. Losses at the gene ends were 5 bases for V and 6 bases for J; bases not matched to a gene: 11. Germline CDR1 SGHRS, CDR2 YFSETQ. DNA of the CDR3: TGCGCCAGCAGTCGTACGACAGGGATTACCGAGCAGTACTTC. Its protein is CASSRTTGITEQYF.

This sequence joins TRBV6-4 and TRBJ2-7; 12 bases map to TRBD2. The germline V gene encodes CDR1 MRHNA and CDR2 SNTAGT. J was trimmed by 3 bases and V by 4 bases; bases with no gene match: 4. This CDR3 is built from 15 residues. CDR3 DNA: TGTGCCAGCAGTGCCGAGGGACTAGCGGGCTACGAGCAGTACTTC. It translates to CASSAEGLAGYEQYF.

In this sample, this clonotype turned up many times. The V and J genes are TRBV9 and TRBJ2-3, with 11 bases aligning to TRBD2. In germline, CDR1 is SGDLS, CDR2 YYNGEE. The CDR3 runs to 17 residues. The V gene end was trimmed by 0 bases and the J gene end by 6 bases; junction bases not matched to a gene: 9. The DNA for the CDR3 is TGTGCCAGCAGCGTAGCTTGGGCTAGCGGGAGGATGGATACGCAGTATTTT. Translated: CASSVAWASGRMDTQYF.

V is TRBV5-1 and J is TRBJ2-7; 12 bases map to TRBD2. The CDR3 contains 20 residues. V dropped 2 bases and J dropped 2; count of bases not matched to a gene: 17. Germline assignment: CDR1 SGHRS and CDR2 YFSETQ. CDR3 in DNA: TGCGCCAGCAGCTTACGAACTAGGCTAGCGGGAGGGCCCGGACCCTACGAGCAGTACTTC. This gives the protein CASSLRTRLAGGPGPYEQYF.

The chain is built from TRBV24-1 and TRBJ2-5; the D gene is possibly TRBD2 (6 bases). CDR1 is KGHDR and CDR2 is SFDVKD in the germline V gene. This CDR3 is built from 14 residues. The V gene lost 4 bases and the J gene lost 4 bases, with 12 bases spanning the gap. In DNA form, the CDR3 reads TGTGCCACCAGTGAGGACGGGAGCCTAGAGACCCAGTACTTC. Translated, it gives CATSEDGSLETQYF.